This T cell receptor (beta chain) was sequenced during a study of response to subunit inactivated influenza vaccine. Germline values: CDR1 MNHEY, CDR2 SVGEGT. The CDR3 sequence is 17 residues long. V dropped 2 bases and J dropped 2 bases, with 18 bases sitting between them. TCRdb re-called the RT-PCR reads through MiXCR, storing one row per CDR3 protein. The data show around 480,000 distinct CDR3 sequences, with approximately 17% seen just once and 2.5% to 3.5% held by the top ten. Study findings and constraints: A suggestion made by the authors is that each seasonal influenza vaccination recruits few new T cells.

Comments on this clonotype: Antigen unknown.

This TCR was sampled from a man aged 45-69 years who received an inactivated influenza vaccine. The sample here was CD4+ T cells sorted from PBMCs, taken less than 25 months after vaccination. The chain employs TRBV6-2 or TRBV6-3 and TRBJ1-2; no clear D. In nucleotides, the CDR3 is TGTGCCAGCAGTTACCCATTACGGGAGGTTCCCAACTATGGCTACACCTTC. Residues: CASSYPLREVPNYGYTF.